The 28 T cell receptor beta chains below come from one sample, sequenced in a study of T-cell reconstitution after alpha-beta-depleted transplantation in children. Unique molecular identifiers were incorporated when the TCRbeta library was constructed. TCRdb used MiXCR to reprocess the PCR reads, holding one entry per CDR3 protein. Of some 140,000 distinct CDR3 sequences listed, about a tenth are singletons. The source was PBMCs, mostly from graft donor cells, collected 180 days after TCRalphabeta/CD19-depleted stem cell transplant. These receptors all stem from a girl under two years old who had a stem cell transplant for combined immunodeficiency, so the T cells may come from the graft donor.

This chain connects TRBV5-8 to TRBJ1-1, with 11 bases that match TRBD1. Germline loops: CDR1 SGHTS, CDR2 YDEGEE. J gave up 6 bases and V 4 bases, and 5 bases lay outside the gene matches. The CDR3 extends over 14 amino acids. CDR3 region: CASSPDRGPAEAFF. The CDR3, as DNA: TGTGCCAGCAGCCCGGACAGGGGGCCAGCTGAAGCTTTCTTT.

This clonotype was recorded a few times. The CDR3 region is CASSSPGLEQYF. Here the CDR3 DNA reads TGTGCCAGCAGTTCCCCAGGGCTGGAGCAGTACTTC. V gene TRBV6-5 combines with J gene TRBJ2-7; a weak D match, TRBD1 (5 bases). V was pared by 4 bases and J by 7 bases, with 11 bases between. The CDR3 covers 12 residues. CDR1 and CDR2 from the germline V gene are MNHEY and SVGAGI.

This clonotype came up a few times. This rearrangement joins TRBV4-3 to TRBJ2-5, with D possibly matching TRBD2 (5 bases). Trimming shortened V by 0 bases and J by 5 bases, and 13 bases separated the two germline ends. The CDR3 spans 15 residues. CDR1 and CDR2 (germline): LGHNA, YSLEER. CDR3 amino acids: CASSQDLEGVETQYF. The CDR3 bases are TGCGCCAGCAGCCAAGATCTAGAGGGAGTGGAGACCCAGTACTTC.

The V call is TRBV29-1, the J call TRBJ1-1; D is undetermined. The CDR3 covers 12 residues. CDR1 SQVTM and CDR2 ANQGSEA come from the germline V gene. V lost 1 base and J 4 bases, leaving 7 bases between the germline ends. CDR3 in DNA: TGCAGCGTTGAAGGACGGACCACTGAAGCTTTCTTT. Amino acid sequence: CSVEGRTTEAFF.

The CDR3: CASSLDVGYSPLHF. The CDR3 DNA follows: TGTGCCAGCAGCTTAGACGTAGGGTATTCACCCCTCCACTTT. V and J are TRBV7-6 and TRBJ1-6; D unresolved. Germline V CDR1 and CDR2: SGHVS, FNYEAQ. The CDR3 has 14 amino acids. The ends were cut back, 1 base at V and 8 bases at J, with 9 bases in the middle.

The V and J genes are TRBV29-1 and TRBJ2-3; D not certain. Trimming took 3 bases from V and 7 from J, leaving 8 bases between them. The CDR3 is made up of 11 amino acids. Germline V gene lookup returns CDR1 SQVTM and CDR2 ANQGSEA. CDR3 in DNA: TGCAGCGTTGAGATAGTTAATACGCAGTATTTT. Its translation is CSVEIVNTQYF.

This clonotype showed up just a few times. The chain employs TRBV11-2 and TRBJ2-5; perhaps TRBD1 as D (8 bases). Trimming stripped 2 bases from V and 1 base from J, with 14 bases between. The CDR3 loop spans 16 amino acids. Germline-derived CDR1 and CDR2 are SGHAT and FQNNGV. CDR3 coding DNA: TGTGCCAGCAGCTTAACAGGGGGGGAGGCCCAAGAGACCCAGTACTTC. Amino acids: CASSLTGGEAQETQYF.

This clonotype was detected only a few times. The CDR3 protein is CSALDRGGDYGYTF. The CDR3 DNA reads TGCAGCGCCCTTGACAGGGGAGGAGACTATGGCTACACCTTC. The rearrangement links TRBV29-1 to TRBJ1-2; 8 bases agree with TRBD1. CDR3 length: 14 residues. Germline V gives CDR1 SQVTM, CDR2 ANQGSEA. V lost 7 bases and J lost 3; bases outside the gene matches: 10.

V gene TRBV5-4 combines with J gene TRBJ2-7; D is undetermined. CDR3 length: 14 amino acids. Germline V gene lookup returns CDR1 SGHNT and CDR2 YYREEE (reference sequence). Trimming cost V 2 bases and J 0 bases, with 9 bases left between them. The CDR3 bases are TGTGCCAGCAGCTTCGGCGGAAGCTCCTACGAGCAGTACTTC. Translated, it gives CASSFGGSSYEQYF.

This clonotype was seen repeatedly, ten times or more. The chain combines TRBV5-1 with TRBJ2-6; no reliable D call. CDR3 size: 15 residues. CDR1 and CDR2 from the germline V gene are SGHRS and YFSETQ. V dropped 4 bases and J dropped 6 bases, with 14 bases sitting between them. CDR3 DNA sequence: TGCGCCAGCAGCCCGTGGGGTTCTTTGGCCAACGTCCTGACTTTC. This translates into CASSPWGSLANVLTF.

CDR3 bases: TGTGCCAGCAGCCCCAAGGTTAAGGGGCTCACCGGGGAGCTGTTTTTT. As protein: CASSPKVKGLTGELFF. This chain uses TRBV7-9 with TRBJ2-2; tentatively, D is TRBD1 (5 bases). V was trimmed by 5 bases and J by 4 bases, leaving 17 bases between them. Per germline, CDR1 SEHNR and CDR2 FQNEAQ (reference sequence). The CDR3 has 16 residues.

This clonotype has a handful of counts. As DNA, the CDR3 is TGTGCCAGCAGCCCTCACCCCGTACTAGGCTCCGGGGAGCTGTTTTTT. Translating gives CASSPHPVLGSGELFF. The V and J genes are TRBV7-3 and TRBJ2-2; TRBD2 might be the D (5 bases). CDR1 SGHTA and CDR2 FQGTGA come from the germline V gene. The CDR3 extends over 16 amino acids. Trimming cost V 5 bases and J 6 bases, with 19 bases left between them.

This clonotype was counted only a few times. The chain links TRBV7-8 to TRBJ1-2, with 7 nucleotides matching TRBD1. From germline, CDR1 is SGHVS and CDR2 FQNEAQ. The CDR3 totals 14 residues. Unmatched junction bases numbered 9, after V lost 0 bases and J lost 11 bases. The CDR3 sequence: CASSLAQGTKGYTF. CDR3 DNA: TGTGCCAGCAGCTTAGCACAGGGGACAAAGGGGTACACCTTC.

This clonotype was observed many times. As DNA, the CDR3 is TGTGCCATCGGGACTAGCGGGAGCACAGATACGCAGTATTTT. This codes for CAIGTSGSTDTQYF. The chain recombines TRBV10-3 with TRBJ2-3; 12 bases line up with TRBD2. Losses at the gene ends were 8 bases for V and 0 bases for J; bases not matched to a gene: 0. CDR3 length: 14 amino acids. Looked up from germline, CDR1 is ENHRY and CDR2 is SYGVKD.

This clonotype was found a few times. The chain joins TRBV15 to TRBJ2-7; 9 nucleotides match TRBD1. CDR1 is LNHNV, CDR2 YYDKDF, per germline (reference sequence). V lost 0 bases and J lost 1; bases outside the gene matches: 4. This CDR3 contains 16 residues. CDR3 sequence: CATSRDVGTGSYEQYF. CDR3 in DNA: TGTGCCACCAGCAGAGATGTCGGGACAGGGTCCTACGAGCAGTACTTC.

The chain recombines TRBV20-1 with TRBJ2-5, with 7 bases aligning to TRBD2. This CDR3 is built from 15 residues. CDR1 is DFQATT and CDR2 is SNEGSKA in the germline V gene (reference sequence). Trimming at V came to 1 base and at J to 4 bases, leaving 9 bases not matched to a gene. The CDR3 bases are TGCAGTGCTAGAGTAAAGCAGACTAGCCGAGAGACCCAGTACTTC. Protein product: CSARVKQTSRETQYF.

V usage is TRBV12-3 or TRBV12-4 and J usage is TRBJ2-5, with unresolved D. V was trimmed by 4 bases and J by 4 bases, leaving 10 bases between them. This CDR3 spans 13 amino acids. The CDR3 DNA is TGTGCCAGCAGTTCGTGGGATCGAGAGACCCAGTACTTC. This codes for CASSSWDRETQYF.

This clonotype was seen at least ten times. The V and J genes are TRBV6-5 and TRBJ2-7; D ambiguous. This CDR3 contains 12 residues. Trimming stripped 8 bases from V and 7 bases from J, with 15 bases between. The germline CDR1 and CDR2 sequences are MNHEY and SVGAGI. The CDR3 region has the DNA TGTGCCAGCGGTCGGCGCGCGGCGGAGCAGTACTTC. This encodes CASGRRAAEQYF.

The count of this clonotype is one. At one boundary the junction diverges from the germline segment, which might be a read error. The J gene is TRBJ2-7, the V gene TRBV4-1; TRBD1 matches 9 bases. The V gene's germline CDR1 is MGHRA and CDR2 YSYEKL. The CDR3 runs 14 residues. The CDR3 nucleotides read TGTGCCAGCGGCCCCCGGGACAGGGCCTACGAGCAGTACTTC. Residues: CASGPRDRAYEQYF.

This chain links TRBV20-1 with TRBJ2-2, with 8 nucleotides matching TRBD1. Germline V lookup: CDR1 DFQATT, CDR2 SNEGSKA (reference sequence). The junction had 5 bases not matched to a gene; V was cut back by 2 bases and J by 3 bases. The CDR3 spans 15 residues. CDR3 DNA: TGCAGTGCTAGATTGGCAGGGGGCTACACCGGGGAGCTGTTTTTT. As protein: CSARLAGGYTGELFF.

This clonotype was counted only a few times. The chain combines TRBV6-1 with TRBJ2-7; tentative D call: TRBD1 (6 bases). CDR3 length: 13 residues. V was trimmed by 7 bases and J by 3 bases, leaving 13 bases between them. Germline values: CDR1 MNHNS, CDR2 SASEGT. The CDR3 reads CASNARTDYEQYF. The CDR3 DNA follows: TGTGCCAGCAATGCAAGGACAGACTACGAGCAGTACTTC.

This clonotype was seen a handful of times. This chain links TRBV27 with TRBJ1-1; TRBD1 is a possible D gene (5 bases). There are 15 residues in the CDR3. V dropped 6 bases and J dropped 5 bases, with 19 bases sitting between them. Germline assignment: CDR1 MNHEY and CDR2 SMNVEV (reference sequence). Here the CDR3 DNA reads TGTGCCAGCAGCCCCTCGTGGGGGGTGGGGACTGAAGCTTTCTTT. Its protein product is CASSPSWGVGTEAFF.

This clonotype was found a few times. V gene TRBV29-1 combines with J gene TRBJ2-1, with no clear D. This CDR3 is 14 amino acids long. V lost 3 bases and J lost 4, with 13 bases in between. Germline lookup yields CDR1 SQVTM and CDR2 ANQGSEA. CDR3 nucleotide sequence: TGCAGCGTTGAGGTCCTTCAAGGATACAATGAGCAGTTCTTC. Its translation: CSVEVLQGYNEQFF.

There are a few counts of this clonotype. The rearrangement links TRBV6-5 to TRBJ2-7, with D hard to call. There are 12 residues in the CDR3. Germline V CDR1 and CDR2: MNHEY, SVGAGI. V lost 2 bases to trimming and J lost 5 bases, with 7 bases between them. The CDR3 region is CASSYKGNEQYF. In DNA, the CDR3 is TGTGCCAGCAGTTACAAGGGTAACGAGCAGTACTTC.

This clonotype turned up a few times. This chain joins TRBV12-3 or TRBV12-4 and TRBJ2-7; D gene unclear. CDR3 length: 11 residues. Trimming took off 8 bases at V and 4 bases at J, with 9 bases between the two ends. The CDR3 region has the DNA TGTGCCAGCGCGGCGTATTACGAGCAGTACTTC. This codes for CASAAYYEQYF.

This clonotype has a handful of counts. The CDR3 spells CSARAGTGGYFEQFF. The CDR3, as DNA: TGCAGTGCGCGTGCCGGGACAGGGGGCTATTTTGAGCAGTTCTTC. The chain joins TRBV20-1 to TRBJ2-1; 12 positions agree with TRBD1. Germline V gene sequence: CDR1 DFQATT, CDR2 SNEGSKA (reference sequence). Trimming removed 6 bases from V and 9 bases from J; junction bases left unmatched: 12. The CDR3 length is 15 residues.

This clonotype was picked up a small number of times. The chain is built from TRBV20-1 and TRBJ1-5, with unresolved D. The CDR3 consists of 14 residues. V was cut by 0 bases and J by 6 bases, with 12 bases left in between. Germline V gene data show CDR1 as DFQATT and CDR2 as SNEGSKA (reference sequence). The CDR3 spells CSAREVAGPQPQHF. The CDR3 region has the DNA TGCAGTGCTAGAGAGGTTGCAGGACCTCAGCCCCAGCATTTT.

This clonotype was observed a handful of times. The CDR3 here is CASSEWGTGHEQYF. The CDR3 nucleotides read TGTGCCAGCAGTGAATGGGGGACAGGGCACGAGCAGTACTTC. J is TRBJ2-7 and V is TRBV25-1; 9 positions agree with TRBD1. With 1 base clipped from V and 5 bases from J, the junction kept 3 bases outside the gene matches. CDR1 and CDR2 from the germline V gene are MGHDK and SYGVNS. The CDR3 sequence is 14 residues long.